This TCR beta chain was obtained from a study of technical replicates of blood from several donors. The assay was immunoSEQ multiplex PCR, and TCRdb's table has in-frame clones only and misses some. Of tens of thousands of clones listed, about 95% are singletons. The germline V gene encodes CDR1 LNHDA and CDR2 SQIVND (reference sequence). The V gene end was trimmed by 5 bases and the J gene end by 6 bases; junction bases not matched to a gene: 6. The CDR3 sequence is 14 residues long. The sequencing input was T cells isolated from PBMCs. The receptor was derived from a human donor in good health. V and J are TRBV19 and TRBJ2-2, with 7 positions matching TRBD1. CDR3 DNA sequence: TGTGCCAGTAGTGTTGACAGGGCGGCCGGGGAGCTGTTTTTT. Protein: CASSVDRAAGELFF.